The 22 T cell receptor beta chains in this list originate from one sample, sequenced in a study of shared clonotypes between healthy human individuals. The naive CD8 subset, CD45RO-negative cells positively selected for CCR7, excluded terminally differentiated effector memory CD45RA+ cells. The assay was immunoSEQ multiplex PCR, and TCRdb's table has in-frame clones only and misses some. The sample has around 2.1 million clones; approximately 94% are singletons. Sequencing used naive CD8+ T cells from PBMCs. These receptors came from a man aged 18 to 30 in good health. Some clones in this sample may be carry-over from other donors' samples.

As concerns this clone: This sample includes further DNA sequences coding for the same CDR3. The chain recombines TRBV7-9 with TRBJ2-1; D possibly uses TRBD1 or TRBD2 (6 bases each). CDR3 length equals 15 residues. The germline CDR1 and CDR2 sequences are SEHNR and FQNEAQ (reference sequence). Trimming left V 3 bases short and J 1 base short, with 10 bases between. The CDR3 DNA reads as TGTGCCAGCAGCTTGGTAGGGGGGTCCTACAATGAGCAGTTCTTC. Translating gives CASSLVGGSYNEQFF.

The CDR3 region has the DNA TGCGCCAGCAGCTTTACTAGCGGCTACGAGCAGTACTTC. Its translation: CASSFTSGYEQYF. The gene calls are TRBV5-1 and TRBJ2-7, with 8 bases lining up with TRBD2. Germline values: CDR1 SGHRS, CDR2 YFSETQ. V lost 2 bases, J lost 3 bases, and 1 base stayed unmatched. CDR3 length: 13 amino acids.

This rearrangement joins TRBV4-3 to TRBJ2-3; D is ambiguous. The CDR3 totals 16 residues. Germline CDR1 LGHNA, CDR2 YSLEER. With 1 base removed from V and 4 bases from J, the gap between germline ends came to 15 bases. The CDR3 loop reads CASSQVFDRVADTQYF. DNA of the CDR3: TGCGCCAGCAGCCAAGTATTTGATCGAGTTGCAGATACGCAGTATTTT.

V usage is TRBV27 and J usage is TRBJ2-5; possibly TRBD1 for D (6 bases). Germline lookup yields CDR1 MNHEY and CDR2 SMNVEV (reference sequence). The V and J ends lost 6 bases and 2 bases respectively, with 13 bases between them. The length of the CDR3 is 14 residues. CDR3 sequence (DNA): TGTGCCAGCAGGCTGTTCAGGGGACAAGAGACCCAGTACTTC. It codes for CASRLFRGQETQYF.

V usage is TRBV15 and J usage is TRBJ2-1; TRBD2 agrees at 10 bases. V was clipped by 1 base and J by 5 bases; unmatched bases: 5. The CDR3 is 16 residues long. The germline V gene has CDR1 LNHNV and CDR2 YYDKDF (reference sequence). As DNA, the CDR3 is TGTGCCACCAGCAGAGTCGGAGCGGGAGGGGACAATGAGCAGTTCTTC. Amino acid sequence: CATSRVGAGGDNEQFF. Complete variable domain (other parts from reference TRBV15 and TRBJ2-1): DAMVIQNPRYQVTQFGKPVTLSCSQTLNHNVMYWYQQKSSQAPKLLFHYYDKDFNNEADTPDNFQSRRPNTSFCFLDIRSPGLGDTAMYLCATSRVGAGGDNEQFFGPGTRLTVL.

This clone was recorded only once. CDR3 sequence (DNA): TGTGCCAGTAGTATAGTACTGTTGAGCTCCTACAATGAGCAGTTCTTC. It yields the protein CASSIVLLSSYNEQFF. This chain links TRBV19 with TRBJ2-1; D remains ambiguous. CDR3 size: 16 residues. Trimming left V 1 base short and J 0 bases short, with 10 bases between. Germline V CDR1 and CDR2: LNHDA, SQIVND (reference sequence).

The chain joins TRBV27 to TRBJ2-2, with TRBD2 identical over 9 bases. There are 17 residues in the CDR3. J gave up 8 bases and V 0 bases, and 10 bases lay outside the gene matches. CDR1 is MNHEY and CDR2 is SMNVEV in the germline V gene (reference sequence). CDR3 sequence reads: CASSLSRIAGVGGELFF. The CDR3 nucleotides are TGTGCCAGCAGTTTATCCCGCATAGCGGGAGTCGGTGGGGAGCTGTTTTTT.

The CDR3 loop is CASSVAGIAGRYTGELFF. As DNA, the CDR3 is TGTGCCAGCAGCGTAGCAGGGATAGCGGGGCGGTACACCGGGGAGCTGTTTTTT. The chain couples TRBV9 to TRBJ2-2; 8 nucleotides line up with TRBD2. Germline V gene sequence: CDR1 SGDLS, CDR2 YYNGEE. Trimming cost V 0 bases and J 3 bases; bases outside gene matches: 10. This CDR3 has 18 residues.

The J gene is TRBJ1-1, the V gene TRBV9; D is possibly TRBD1 (6 bases). The V gene's germline CDR1 is SGDLS and CDR2 YYNGEE. The V end lost 3 bases, the J end lost 0 bases, and 15 bases lay between the germline ends. The CDR3 spans 16 residues. CDR3 coding DNA: TGTGCCAGCAGCGCCCTCCAGGGGCCCTTGAACACTGAAGCTTTCTTT. This codes for CASSALQGPLNTEAFF.

The chain links TRBV9 to TRBJ1-1; a weak D match, TRBD1 (5 bases). Per the germline V gene, CDR1 is SGDLS and CDR2 is YYNGEE. The CDR3 totals 13 residues. The V gene lost 4 bases and the J gene lost 1 base, with 8 bases spanning the gap. The CDR3 loop reads CASSSRGNTEAFF. CDR3 DNA sequence: TGTGCCAGCAGCTCGAGGGGGAACACTGAAGCTTTCTTT.

This rearrangement joins TRBV4-1 to TRBJ1-1; perhaps TRBD1 as D (6 bases). Germline V gene lookup returns CDR1 MGHRA and CDR2 YSYEKL. V shed 4 bases and J shed 8 bases, with 14 bases lying between them. This CDR3 is 13 amino acids long. The CDR3 loop is CASSPYRGGEAFF. In DNA form, the CDR3 reads TGCGCCAGCAGCCCCTATAGAGGGGGGGAAGCTTTCTTT.

The J gene is TRBJ2-7, the V gene TRBV27; D tentatively fits TRBD1 or TRBD2 (5 bases each). The CDR3 covers 14 residues. Between the trimmed V and J ends, which lost 5 bases and 1 base, there was a span of 12 bases. CDR1 MNHEY and CDR2 SMNVEV come from the germline V gene (reference sequence). The CDR3 DNA reads TGTGCCAGCAGTCGCCGGGACGTGTCCTACGAGCAGTACTTC. Protein product: CASSRRDVSYEQYF.

The chain carries TRBV28 and TRBJ2-1, with 15 bases matching TRBD2. CDR1 and CDR2 from the germline V gene are MDHEN and SYDVKM. J lost 7 bases, V lost 8 bases, and 9 bases had no gene match. The CDR3 has 16 amino acids. The CDR3 region is CASGLAGGPSGNEQFF. The CDR3 nucleotides read TGTGCCAGCGGACTAGCGGGAGGGCCTTCGGGTAATGAGCAGTTCTTC. Together with reference TRBV28 and TRBJ2-1, the CDR3 gives the full variable domain: DVKVTQSSRYLVKRTGEKVFLECVQDMDHENMFWYRQDPGLGLRLIYFSYDVKMKEKGDIPEGYSVSREKKERFSLILESASTNQTSMYLCASGLAGGPSGNEQFFGPGTRLTVL.

This chain links TRBV6-5 with TRBJ1-1, with D unclear. Germline V CDR1 and CDR2: MNHEY, SVGAGI. Trimming cost V 2 bases and J 0 bases, with 10 bases left between them. The CDR3 covers 15 residues. CDR3 sequence: CASSYNVELNTEAFF. The DNA of the CDR3 is TGTGCCAGCAGTTACAATGTCGAGTTGAACACTGAAGCTTTCTTT.

The chain links TRBV13 to TRBJ2-1; 14 bases agree with TRBD2. The CDR3 is 17 amino acids. With V trimmed by 3 bases and J by 4 bases, 5 bases remained unmatched. CDR1 PRHDT and CDR2 FYEKMQ come from the germline V gene (reference sequence). CDR3 DNA sequence: TGTGCCAGCAGCTTGGGGACTAGCGGGAGTAGGTACAATGAGCAGTTCTTC. This codes for CASSLGTSGSRYNEQFF.

The chain uses TRBV20-1 and TRBJ1-5; D gene unclear. In germline, CDR1 is DFQATT, CDR2 SNEGSKA (reference sequence). This CDR3 comprises 11 residues. Trimming left V 3 bases short and J 5 bases short, with 5 bases between. The CDR3 spells CSARKDQPQHF. The DNA for the CDR3 is TGCAGTGCTAGGAAGGATCAGCCCCAGCATTTT.

The chain couples TRBV4-1 to TRBJ2-5; 9 positions match TRBD2. V shed 0 bases and J 7 bases; nucleotides not matched to a gene: 3. Germline CDR1 reads MGHRA; CDR2 reads YSYEKL. The CDR3 consists of 14 residues. CDR3 in DNA: TGCGCCAGCAGCCAAGATCCACTAGCGGGGACCCAGTACTTC. Translation gives CASSQDPLAGTQYF.

This chain's CDR3 is CASSGLGGSQETTQYF. The DNA of the CDR3 is TGTGCCAGCAGCGGGCTGGGTGGCAGTCAAGAGACGACCCAGTACTTC. The chain recombines TRBV9 with TRBJ2-5; unclear D gene. This CDR3 is 16 amino acids long. The germline V gene encodes CDR1 SGDLS and CDR2 YYNGEE. Trimming pared 3 bases from V and 7 bases from J, leaving 22 bases between.

The chain has TRBV18 and TRBJ2-3, with D perhaps assigned TRBD1 or TRBD2 (5 bases each). V was clipped by 1 base and J by 0 bases, with 11 bases between them. The CDR3 loop spans 16 amino acids. Germline V lookup: CDR1 KGHSH, CDR2 LQKENI. The CDR3 DNA reads as TGTGCCAGCTCACCACGATTCGGGGCTAGCACAGATACGCAGTATTTT. Amino acid sequence: CASSPRFGASTDTQYF.

The V call is TRBV21-1, the J call TRBJ2-1; the table's D call, TRBD2, was not checked against the DNA. TRBV21-1 is reported as a pseudogene. The CDR3 sequence is 15 residues long. The CDR3, as DNA: TGTGCCAGCAGCAAAGGGAGGTCTCCCCTGTGGTATCAGTTCTTC. Translation: CASSKGRSPLWYQFF.

The V and J genes are TRBV9 and TRBJ2-5, with TRBD2 matching over 8 bases. Trimming cost V 6 bases and J 0 bases; bases outside gene matches: 7. Germline CDR1 is SGDLS and CDR2 is YYNGEE. This CDR3 contains 15 residues. Here the CDR3 DNA reads TGTGCCAGCAAACGGGGTAGCGGGAACCAAGAGACCCAGTACTTC. Its translation is CASKRGSGNQETQYF.

The rearrangement links TRBV7-9 to TRBJ1-1; the D gene is possibly TRBD1 (5 bases). CDR3 length equals 13 residues. V lost 6 bases, J lost 0 bases, and 8 bases lay in between. Germline V lookup: CDR1 SEHNR, CDR2 FQNEAQ (reference sequence). The CDR3 sequence is CASRGGLNTEAFF. As DNA, the CDR3 is TGTGCCAGCAGGGGGGGACTGAACACTGAAGCTTTCTTT.